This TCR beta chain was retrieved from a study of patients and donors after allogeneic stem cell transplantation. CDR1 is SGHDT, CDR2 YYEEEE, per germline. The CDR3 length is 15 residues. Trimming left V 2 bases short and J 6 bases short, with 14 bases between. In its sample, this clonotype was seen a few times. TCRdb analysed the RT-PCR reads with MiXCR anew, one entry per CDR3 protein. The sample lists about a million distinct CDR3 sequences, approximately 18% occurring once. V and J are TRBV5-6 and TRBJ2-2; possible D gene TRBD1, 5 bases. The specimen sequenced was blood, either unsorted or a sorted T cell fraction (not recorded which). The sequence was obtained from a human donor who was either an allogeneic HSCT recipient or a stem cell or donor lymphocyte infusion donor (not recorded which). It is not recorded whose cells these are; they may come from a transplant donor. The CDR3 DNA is TGTGCCAGCAGCTTCTCCGCAGGGTGGTCCGGGGAGCTGTTTTTT. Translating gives CASSFSAGWSGELFF.